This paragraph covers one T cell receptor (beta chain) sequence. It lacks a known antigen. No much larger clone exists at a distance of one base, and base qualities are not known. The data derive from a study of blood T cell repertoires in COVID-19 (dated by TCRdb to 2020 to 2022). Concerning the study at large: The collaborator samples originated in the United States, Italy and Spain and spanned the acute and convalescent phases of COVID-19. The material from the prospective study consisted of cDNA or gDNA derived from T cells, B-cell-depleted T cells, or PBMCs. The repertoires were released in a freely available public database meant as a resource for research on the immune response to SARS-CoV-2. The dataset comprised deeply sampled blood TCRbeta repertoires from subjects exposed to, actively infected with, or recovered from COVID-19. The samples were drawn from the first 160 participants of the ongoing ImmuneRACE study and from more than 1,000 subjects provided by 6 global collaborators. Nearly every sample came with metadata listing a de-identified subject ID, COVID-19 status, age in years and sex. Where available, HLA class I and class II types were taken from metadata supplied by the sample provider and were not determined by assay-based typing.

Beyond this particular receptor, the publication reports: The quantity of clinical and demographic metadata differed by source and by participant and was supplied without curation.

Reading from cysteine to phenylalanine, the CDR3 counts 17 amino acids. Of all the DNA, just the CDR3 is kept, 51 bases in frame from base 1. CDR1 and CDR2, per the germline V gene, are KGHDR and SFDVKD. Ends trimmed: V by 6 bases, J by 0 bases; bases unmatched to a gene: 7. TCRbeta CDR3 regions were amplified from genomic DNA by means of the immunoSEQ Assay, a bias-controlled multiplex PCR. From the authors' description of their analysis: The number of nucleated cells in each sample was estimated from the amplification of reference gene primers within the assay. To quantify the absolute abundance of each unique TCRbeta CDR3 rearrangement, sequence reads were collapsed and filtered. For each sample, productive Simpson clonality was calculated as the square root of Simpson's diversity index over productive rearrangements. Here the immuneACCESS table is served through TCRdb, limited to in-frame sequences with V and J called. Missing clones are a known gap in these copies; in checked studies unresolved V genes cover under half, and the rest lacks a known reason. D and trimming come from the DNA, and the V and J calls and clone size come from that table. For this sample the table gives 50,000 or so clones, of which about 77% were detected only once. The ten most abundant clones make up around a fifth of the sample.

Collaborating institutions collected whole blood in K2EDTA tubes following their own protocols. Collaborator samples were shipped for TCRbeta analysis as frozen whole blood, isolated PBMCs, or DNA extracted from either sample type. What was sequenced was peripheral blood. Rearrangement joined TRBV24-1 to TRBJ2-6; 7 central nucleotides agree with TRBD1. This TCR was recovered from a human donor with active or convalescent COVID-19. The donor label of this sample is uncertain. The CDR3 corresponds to CATSLGTADSGANVLTF. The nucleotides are TGTGCCACCAGTCTTGGGACAGCCGACTCTGGGGCCAACGTCCTGACTTTC.